The 29 T cell receptor beta chains presented below share a single source sample, sequenced in a study of blood T cells in healthy people across ages. Through a sample-barcoded 5' primer and a J-beta primer mix, a second PCR was run for roughly 6 to 11 cycles. TCRdb used MiXCR to reprocess the 5' RACE reads, holding one entry per CDR3 protein. In the table there are fewer than 950,000 distinct CDR3 sequences, around half of which are singletons. Material: blood. These receptors were obtained from a man older than 75 in good health.

The chain carries TRBV30 and TRBJ2-1; D is unresolved. Germline-derived CDR1 and CDR2 are GTSNPN and SVGIG (reference sequence). Trimming left V 7 bases short and J 5 bases short, with 12 bases between. CDR3 size: 12 residues. CDR3 DNA: TGTGCCTTGGCATCCTGGGACAATGAGCAGTTCTTC. Its protein is CALASWDNEQFF. Drawing the rest from reference TRBV30 and TRBJ2-1, the complete variable domain is SQTIHQWPATLVQPVGSPLSLECTVEGTSNPNLYWYRQAAGRGLQLLFYSVGIGQISSEVPQNLSASRPQDRQFILSSKKLLLSDSGFYLCALASWDNEQFFGPGTRLTVL.

The rearrangement joins TRBV25-1 to TRBJ2-3; D is undetermined. The CDR3 consists of 15 residues. V was clipped by 5 bases and J by 2 bases, with 14 bases between them. Germline V gene data show CDR1 as MGHDK and CDR2 as SYGVNS. This CDR3 reads CASSPRTVVTDTQYF. As DNA, the CDR3 is TGTGCCAGCAGTCCCCGGACGGTGGTCACAGATACGCAGTATTTT.

The chain is built from TRBV28 and TRBJ1-2, with 7 bases that match TRBD1. The germline V gene encodes CDR1 MDHEN and CDR2 SYDVKM. The junction had 2 bases not matched to a gene; V was cut back by 6 bases and J by 1 base. The CDR3 loop spans 13 amino acids. CDR3 nucleotides: TGTGCCAGCAGGCAGGGGGGTAACTATGGCTACACCTTC. Translating it yields CASRQGGNYGYTF.

The CDR3 here is CASSSDEGSSYEQYF. The CDR3 DNA sequence: TGTGCCAGCTCATCCGATGAAGGCAGCTCCTACGAGCAGTACTTC. V usage is TRBV18 and J usage is TRBJ2-7; D call uncertain. The germline gives CDR1 KGHSH, CDR2 LQKENI. V was trimmed by 5 bases and J by 0 bases, leaving 14 bases between them. The CDR3 contains 15 residues.

The rearrangement links TRBV6-2 or TRBV6-3 to TRBJ2-3; D is undetermined. Looked up from germline, CDR1 is MNHEY and CDR2 is SVGEGT. The length of the CDR3 is 16 residues. V lost 5 bases to trimming and J lost 14 bases, with 29 bases between them. The DNA for the CDR3 is TGTGCCAGCAGTCCCTCGGGCGTCCCCTGGCGCAGATACGCGTATTTT. Translating gives CASSPSGVPWRRYAYF.

This clonotype appeared a few times. This chain connects TRBV7-2 to TRBJ2-1, with 8 positions matching TRBD2. Per the germline V gene, CDR1 is SGHTA and CDR2 is FQGNSA. With 3 bases clipped from V and 5 bases from J, the junction kept 6 bases outside the gene matches. This CDR3 comprises 15 residues. The CDR3 region is CASSFDGRADNEQFF. The DNA of the CDR3 is TGTGCCAGCAGCTTTGACGGGAGGGCGGACAATGAGCAGTTCTTC.

The chain combines TRBV5-4 with TRBJ2-7; unclear D gene. Between the trimmed V and J ends, which lost 4 bases and 7 bases, there was a span of 27 bases. The CDR3 is made up of 17 amino acids. In germline, CDR1 is SGHNT, CDR2 YYREEE (reference sequence). CDR3 amino acids: CASSPPPQARTYNEQYF. CDR3 bases: TGTGCCAGCAGCCCACCCCCTCAGGCCAGGACCTACAATGAGCAGTACTTC. The full variable domain, in which reference TRBV5-4 and TRBJ2-7 provide the parts outside the CDR3, is ETGVTQSPTHLIKTRGQQVTLRCSSQSGHNTVSWYQQALGQGPQFIFQYYREEENGRGNFPPRFSGLQFPNYSSELNVNALELDDSALYLCASSPPPQARTYNEQYFGPGTRLTVT.

The chain has TRBV20-1 and TRBJ1-5; D perhaps matches TRBD1 (5 bases). Trimming cost V 5 bases and J 9 bases, with 8 bases left between them. The germline V gene has CDR1 DFQATT and CDR2 SNEGSKA (reference sequence). The CDR3 contains 10 residues. CDR3 in DNA: TGCAGTGCTCCCACAGGGCCCCAGCATTTT. Its translation is CSAPTGPQHF.

The V and J genes are TRBV6-5 and TRBJ2-5, with a possible D match to TRBD1 (5 bases). V dropped 4 bases and J dropped 7 bases, with 19 bases sitting between them. This CDR3 is 15 amino acids long. The V gene's germline CDR1 is MNHEY and CDR2 SVGAGI. The CDR3 DNA is TGTGCCAGCAGTTTAGGGGCAGCTCCCCAGGGGACCCAGTACTTC. Residues: CASSLGAAPQGTQYF.

In its sample, this clonotype was seen a few times. V gene TRBV6-2 or TRBV6-3 combines with J gene TRBJ2-2; 11 bases align to TRBD2. Germline V gene lookup returns CDR1 MNHEY and CDR2 SVGEGT. CDR3 length equals 18 residues. The ends lost 2 bases at V and 0 bases at J; junction bases unmatched: 5. The CDR3 loop reads CASSYTGLAGTNTGELFF. As DNA, the CDR3 is TGTGCCAGCAGTTACACCGGACTAGCGGGTACGAACACCGGGGAGCTGTTTTTT.

This clonotype was detected only a few times. The chain is built from TRBV4-2 and TRBJ2-2; D gene uncertain. The CDR3 totals 16 residues. Germline CDR1 reads LGHNA; CDR2 reads YNFKEQ. The V and J ends lost 4 bases and 0 bases respectively, with 12 bases between them. The CDR3 bases are TGTGCCAGCAGCCCTTTGGTAGTATCGAACACCGGGGAGCTGTTTTTT. This translates into CASSPLVVSNTGELFF.

This clonotype was recorded a few times. The chain has TRBV7-9 and TRBJ2-1; tentative D call: TRBD2 (5 bases). The V end was cut by 4 bases, the J end by 3 bases, with 13 bases between. This CDR3 is 15 amino acids long. Germline CDR1 SEHNR, CDR2 FQNEAQ (reference sequence). The CDR3: CASSSVEDLYNEQFF. DNA for the CDR3: TGTGCCAGCAGCTCTGTGGAGGATCTCTACAATGAGCAGTTCTTC.

This chain joins TRBV5-8 and TRBJ1-2; 7 positions match TRBD1. There are 14 residues in the CDR3. Germline V gene lookup returns CDR1 SGHTS and CDR2 YDEGEE. Trimming cost V 0 bases and J 8 bases; bases outside gene matches: 7. The CDR3 is CASSLAGQSSGYTF. Here the CDR3 DNA reads TGTGCCAGCAGCTTGGCGGGACAGTCGAGCGGCTACACCTTC.

The sample holds a few counts of this clonotype. The rearrangement links TRBV12-3 or TRBV12-4 to TRBJ2-7; possible D gene TRBD2, 5 bases. Trimming removed 2 bases at V and 3 bases at J, with 11 bases between. This CDR3 has 14 residues. The CDR3, as DNA: TGTGCCAGCAGTTTAACCGGGATGAACTACGAGCAGTACTTC. Residues: CASSLTGMNYEQYF.

This clonotype showed up just a few times. The chain recombines TRBV14 with TRBJ2-1; 8 positions match TRBD2. The germline gives CDR1 SGHDN, CDR2 FVKESK. V shed 3 bases and J 9 bases; nucleotides not matched to a gene: 10. The CDR3 totals 15 residues. The CDR3 DNA reads TGTGCCAGCAGCCAGAGTAGCGGGATTGTGAGTGAGCAGTTCTTC. Amino acid sequence: CASSQSSGIVSEQFF.

This chain uses TRBV7-2 with TRBJ1-1; 7 bases map to TRBD1. This CDR3 has 16 amino acids. From germline, CDR1 is SGHTA and CDR2 FQGNSA. J gave up 1 base and V 5 bases, and 10 bases lay outside the gene matches. The CDR3 reads CASSLFGQEANTEAFF. CDR3 bases: TGTGCCAGCAGCCTATTCGGACAGGAGGCGAACACTGAAGCTTTCTTT.

This sequence joins TRBV11-2 and TRBJ2-5, with D possibly called TRBD1 or TRBD2 (5 bases each). V was cut by 6 bases and J by 5 bases, with 19 bases left in between. This CDR3 is 15 amino acids long. CDR1 and CDR2 from the germline V gene are SGHAT and FQNNGV. CDR3 sequence (DNA): TGTGCCAGCAGACCGGGGCTCCTTATAAGTGAGACCCAGTACTTC. Translation: CASRPGLLISETQYF.

The rearrangement uses TRBV7-3 and TRBJ2-2, with TRBD1 as a possible D gene (5 bases). Germline V CDR1 and CDR2: SGHTA, FQGTGA. Trimming left V 5 bases short and J 5 bases short, with 12 bases between. This CDR3 is 14 amino acids long. The CDR3 loop is CASSPDTRTGELFF. CDR3 DNA sequence: TGTGCCAGCAGCCCGGACACCCGGACCGGGGAGCTGTTTTTT.

This clonotype was seen a few times. The rearrangement joins TRBV18 to TRBJ2-5; D remains unclear. V lost 2 bases to trimming and J lost 5 bases, with 6 bases between them. CDR3 size: 12 residues. Per the germline V gene, CDR1 is KGHSH and CDR2 is LQKENI. The CDR3 loop reads CASSPGPETQYF. The CDR3 DNA reads TGTGCCAGCTCACCAGGGCCGGAGACCCAGTACTTC.

The chain joins TRBV6-6 to TRBJ1-6, with 7 bases aligning to TRBD1. Germline V lookup: CDR1 MNHNY, CDR2 SVGAGI (reference sequence). J was trimmed by 9 bases and V by 2 bases; bases with no gene match: 7. The CDR3 sequence is 15 residues long. In DNA, the CDR3 is TGTGCCAGCAGTTACCCAGACAGGGACGGTTCACCCCTCCACTTT. Its protein is CASSYPDRDGSPLHF.

The chain recombines TRBV7-3 with TRBJ2-3, with D possibly matching TRBD2 (6 bases). The CDR3 runs to 15 residues. Looked up from germline, CDR1 is SGHTA and CDR2 is FQGTGA. Trimming pared 3 bases from V and 0 bases from J, leaving 10 bases between. The DNA of the CDR3 is TGTGCCAGCAGCTTTCGGGGGATTAGCACAGATACGCAGTATTTT. Its translation: CASSFRGISTDTQYF.

This clonotype was observed a few times. V gene TRBV12-3 or TRBV12-4 combines with J gene TRBJ1-2; D gene ambiguous. V lost 4 bases to trimming and J lost 4 bases, with 16 bases between them. This CDR3 spans 15 amino acids. CDR3 amino acids: CASSSYPRSPYGYTF. Written as DNA, the CDR3 is TGTGCCAGCAGTTCATACCCCAGGTCCCCCTATGGCTACACCTTC.

The chain links TRBV20-1 to TRBJ1-2; tentatively, D is TRBD1 (6 bases). The germline gives CDR1 DFQATT, CDR2 SNEGSKA (reference sequence). V lost 5 bases and J 5 bases, leaving 12 bases between the germline ends. The CDR3 consists of 12 residues. The CDR3 is CSAPDGQYGYTF. CDR3 nucleotides: TGCAGTGCTCCAGACGGACAGTATGGCTACACCTTC.

The sample holds many counts of this clonotype. CDR3 sequence reads: CASSHTGDSYEQYF. The CDR3 DNA reads TGCGCCAGCAGCCACACAGGGGACTCCTACGAGCAGTACTTC. The chain employs TRBV4-1 and TRBJ2-7; 7 bases are a match to TRBD1. Germline V lookup: CDR1 MGHRA, CDR2 YSYEKL. The length of the CDR3 is 14 residues. V was clipped by 3 bases and J by 0 bases; unmatched bases: 2.

This clonotype was counted a few times. The chain uses TRBV10-3 and TRBJ2-6, with 9 bases that match TRBD1. V lost 7 bases to trimming and J lost 1 base; unmatched junction nucleotides: 5. Germline CDR1 ENHRY, CDR2 SYGVKD. The CDR3 totals 16 residues. CDR3 coding DNA: TGTGCCATCACCGACAGGGGGGAATCTGGGGCCAACGTCCTGACTTTC. Translated: CAITDRGESGANVLTF.

This clonotype was seen a few times. The chain links TRBV18 to TRBJ2-1, with D possibly TRBD2 on 5 matching bases. CDR3 size: 14 residues. The germline V and J ends were trimmed by 2 bases and 8 bases, with 13 bases remaining between them. Germline CDR1 is KGHSH and CDR2 is LQKENI. The DNA of the CDR3 is TGTGCCAGCTCACCAAGCGCTAGCTCCCATGAGCAGTTCTTC. Protein product: CASSPSASSHEQFF. The full variable domain, with the rest looked up from reference TRBV18 and TRBJ2-1, is NAGVMQNPRHLVRRRGQEARLRCSPMKGHSHVYWYRQLPEEGLKFMVYLQKENIIDESGMPKERFSAEFPKEGPSILRIQQVVRGDSAAYFCASSPSASSHEQFFGPGTRLTVL.

This chain uses TRBV2 with TRBJ2-1; D could derive from TRBD1 or TRBD2 (6 bases each). The CDR3 is 14 amino acids. CDR1 SNHLY and CDR2 FYNNEI come from the germline V gene. Trimming removed 7 bases from V and 5 bases from J, with 15 bases in between. The CDR3 loop is CASNRDWGHNEQFF. For the CDR3, the DNA is TGTGCCAGCAACCGGGACTGGGGGCACAATGAGCAGTTCTTC.

The sample holds a few counts of this clonotype. The CDR3 is CASSPTGGYNSPLHF. CDR3 in DNA: TGTGCCAGCAGCCCGACAGGGGGCTATAATTCACCCCTCCACTTT. The genes are TRBV28 and TRBJ1-6, with 9 nucleotides matching TRBD1. CDR1 MDHEN and CDR2 SYDVKM come from the germline V gene. The CDR3 contains 15 residues. The ends lost 6 bases at V and 3 bases at J; junction bases unmatched: 3. Based on the CDR3 plus reference TRBV28 and TRBJ1-6, the full variable domain is DVKVTQSSRYLVKRTGEKVFLECVQDMDHENMFWYRQDPGLGLRLIYFSYDVKMKEKGDIPEGYSVSREKKERFSLILESASTNQTSMYLCASSPTGGYNSPLHFGNGTRLTVT.

The chain combines TRBV7-9 with TRBJ1-2, with a weak D call TRBD1 (6 bases). This CDR3 is 16 amino acids long. CDR1 and CDR2 from the germline V gene are SEHNR and FQNEAQ (reference sequence). The V end was cut by 5 bases, the J end by 3 bases, with 19 bases between. Here the CDR3 reads CASSPRQATSYYGYTF. Written as DNA, the CDR3 is TGTGCCAGCAGCCCGAGACAGGCGACGTCCTACTATGGCTACACCTTC.